The sequence of this T cell receptor beta chain was determined in a study of T cell repertoires in cytomegalovirus infection. About the research overall: Both recently identified HLA-C-restricted and well-studied HLA-B-restricted CMV epitopes were used in the study. It can be stated that public TCR beta signatures indicated CMV infection as well as a matching HLA type.

Using its own MiXCR run on the reads, TCRdb lists one record per CDR3 protein. The repertoire holds about half a million distinct CDR3 sequences, approximately 46% seen once, with around 45% in the top ten. General observations from the study: CMV carriers with the relevant HLA were identified by cumulative public TCR beta family frequency. Within the response measured ex vivo, HLA-C-restricted CMV-specific TCR beta clonotypes were dominant.

On this clonotype itself: Antigen specificity is unknown.

The CDR3 is 15 residues long. CDR1 SGHTA and CDR2 FQGNSA come from the germline V gene. V lost 3 bases, J lost 4 bases, and 6 bases stayed unmatched. The input for sequencing was cultured PBMCs, taken from culture after CMV antigen stimulation. This TCR derives from a human donor in good health (CMV status not recorded). Some clones in this sample may be carry-over from other donors' samples. J is TRBJ2-3 and V is TRBV7-2; 8 bases agree with TRBD2. The CDR3 sequence is CASSFRSGSSDTQYF. The CDR3, as DNA: TGTGCCAGCAGCTTCCGGAGCGGGAGTTCAGATACGCAGTATTTT.